This T cell receptor (beta chain) was identified in a study of T cells after yellow fever vaccination (dated by TCRdb to about 2019). With respect to the entire study: The SMART-Seq v4 Ultra Low Input RNA kit was used to prepare libraries from fractions with low cell numbers. To follow T-cell clones before and after both primary and booster YFV17D yellow fever vaccination, bulk TCR alpha and beta repertoires underwent longitudinal sequencing. Two healthy male donors, one aged 18 to 30 and one aged 30 to 39 years, were included in the cohort. Blood samples were taken at several timepoints before and after primary and secondary immunization, and bulk PBMC replicates and cell subsets were isolated. Here is what the overall study found, with its caveats: Because only a couple of donors were included in the study, the extent to which the findings can be generalized is limited. The secondary T-cell response was found to be weaker but faster than the primary response, with a peak reached on day 5 rather than on day 15. A small fraction of clonotypes appeared in both the CD4 and CD8 compartments, likely as a result of convergent recombination. After the booster, most of the clones that had expanded following primary vaccination were detected again (96% of CD4 and roughly nine tenths of CD8), which suggests that memory was broadly maintained. Because abundant contaminating clonotypes from the bulk population could be contained in FACS-sorted repertoires, computational filtering was required.

CDR1 and CDR2 are drawn from the germline V gene: SGHRS, YFSETQ. From its cysteine to its phenylalanine, the CDR3 spans 15 amino acids. The kept DNA is CDR3 alone, 45 bases in frame from the first base. Trimming at the junction amounts to 0 bases on V and 8 bases on J, and the germline ends lie 15 bases apart. Per the publication, the treatment or condition label means: live attenuated yellow fever vaccine strain. PBMCs were isolated from peripheral blood using a standard Ficoll-Paque protocol. Dynabeads CD4 and CD8 positive selection kits were used to isolate the CD4 and CD8 T-cell fractions. RNA was extracted with TriZol from bulk PBMCs, CD4 and CD8 fractions, and dextramer-positive and dextramer-negative fractions. A remark on this clonotype: Its recognized antigen is unknown. Base quality data are lacking; no much larger clone is found one base away.

The sequencer listed for this sample is Illumina NovaSeq 6000. Synthesis of TCR cDNA relied on 5'RACE template switching, a step that introduced a universal primer site along with unique molecular identifiers. Priming of cDNA synthesis was performed from both the TCR alpha and TCR beta constant segments. Library amplification involved two PCR steps, and the second step added sample barcodes and sequencing adapters. Sequencing of libraries was done on Illumina HiSeq 2500 (2x100 bp) or NovaSeq (2x150 bp). The original pipeline was this. Reads were demultiplexed and collapsed into UMI consensus sequences with MIGEC, and V(D)J alignment was performed with MiXCR. Using edgeR on replicate PBMC samples, clonotypes were called vaccine-responding if FDR was below 0.01 and the log2 fold change was above 5 up to day 15. Bulk clonotypes were assigned CD4 or CD8 identity according to which sequenced CD4 or CD8 repertoire held them at higher abundance. The public reads were reanalyzed by TCRdb: fastp trimming at Q25, MiXCR alignment, in-frame beta chains only. Rows matching on CDR3 protein sequence are summarized as one entry with the most common DNA and genes. The V and J calls and clone size come from TCRdb's table, not from the authors' own analysis. The sample table contains roughly 320,000 distinct CDR3 sequences; only one count was recorded for approximately 11% of them. The ten largest clones add up to 3% to 3.5% of the sample.

The clonotype originates from a young man who received the YFV17D yellow fever vaccine. The sequence links TRBV5-1 to TRBJ1-3, and possibly TRBD1, on 5 matching bases. The material sequenced was CD4+ T cells sorted from PBMCs, taken 45 days after the yellow fever booster vaccination. In nucleotide form, the sequence is TGCGCCAGCAGCTTGGCCGCAAGGCCGGGGGACACCATATATTTT. It codes for CASSLAARPGDTIYF.